The 7 T cell receptor beta chains below all came from one sample that was sequenced in a study of OX40 agonist ivuxolimab in advanced cancers. Profiling relied on immunoSEQ multiplex PCR, and the TCRdb table lists in-frame clones only, not all of them. Of 60,000 or so clones listed, 82% are singletons. Sequencing used CD4+ or CD8+ T cells sorted from blood, obtained in a trial of the OX40 agonist ivuxolimab. These receptors all come from an adult with an advanced solid tumor such as melanoma, head and neck, liver or kidney cancer.

This chain joins TRBV7-2 and TRBJ2-5, with 8 bases matching TRBD2. The CDR3 has 15 amino acids. Germline lookup yields CDR1 SGHTA and CDR2 FQGNSA. V lost 5 bases and J lost 4; bases outside the gene matches: 9. In DNA, the CDR3 is TGTGCCAGCAGCCCAACCGGGACTAGTGCAGAGACCCAGTACTTC. Translating it yields CASSPTGTSAETQYF.

The V call is TRBV7-9, the J call TRBJ2-5, with 10 nucleotides matching TRBD1. Losses at the gene ends were 3 bases for V and 0 bases for J; bases not matched to a gene: 1. Germline V lookup: CDR1 SEHNR, CDR2 FQNEAQ (reference sequence). The CDR3 is made up of 15 amino acids. This CDR3 reads CASSLGQGYQETQYF. Here the CDR3 DNA reads TGTGCCAGCAGCTTGGGACAGGGGTACCAAGAGACCCAGTACTTC.

This chain uses TRBV15 with TRBJ1-5; D not certain. CDR3 length: 13 amino acids. In germline, CDR1 is LNHNV, CDR2 YYDKDF (reference sequence). Trimming took 0 bases from V and 6 from J, leaving 6 bases between them. The CDR3 spells CATSRDFGQPQHF. The CDR3 bases are TGTGCCACCAGCAGAGATTTTGGTCAGCCCCAGCATTTT.

The chain uses TRBV7-8 and TRBJ2-4, with D possibly being TRBD1 or TRBD2 (6 bases each). The germline CDR1 and CDR2 sequences are SGHVS and FQNEAQ. This CDR3 region has 13 residues. The V and J ends lost 1 base and 8 bases respectively, with 9 bases between them. In DNA form, the CDR3 reads TGTGCCAGCAGCTTAGAAAGGGGGGACATTCAGTACTTC. This gives the protein CASSLERGDIQYF.

The V and J genes are TRBV4-1 and TRBJ2-4, with 7 bases identical to TRBD1. Germline V CDR1 and CDR2: MGHRA, YSYEKL. This CDR3 comprises 15 residues. J was trimmed by 9 bases and V by 0 bases; bases with no gene match: 8. Written as DNA, the CDR3 is TGCGCCAGCAGCCAAGATCCCCAGGGGGTACCCATTCAGTACTTC. This gives the protein CASSQDPQGVPIQYF.

The chain employs TRBV6-1 and TRBJ1-2; D is unresolved. CDR1 is MNHNS, CDR2 SASEGT, per germline. V was shortened by 4 bases and J by 1 base, with 7 bases between the two germline ends. There are 13 residues in the CDR3. The CDR3 DNA follows: TGTGCCAGCAGTGTTCAGAATAACTATGGCTACACCTTC. Its translation: CASSVQNNYGYTF.

The chain couples TRBV5-5 to TRBJ2-7, with D possibly TRBD2 on 5 matching bases. With 0 bases removed from V and 1 base from J, the gap between germline ends came to 8 bases. This CDR3 has 14 residues. Germline CDR1 and CDR2: SGHKS and YYEKEE (reference sequence). DNA of the CDR3: TGTGCCAGCAGCTTGGGACGGGGTTCCTACGAGCAGTACTTC. This gives the protein CASSLGRGSYEQYF.